This paragraph covers one T cell receptor beta chain sequence. No cognate antigen has been identified for it. No base-level quality is on record; no much larger clone is a single base apart. This sample was included in a study of ipilimumab plus nivolumab after autologous stem cell transplantation (dated by TCRdb to the early 2020s). Notes on the research overall: The median number of doses received by trial patients was about 5 for ipilimumab and fewer than 10 for nivolumab. High-risk transplant-naive patients and patients relapsing within 3 years of a first autologous transplant were included in the myeloma cohort. Patients undergoing autologous transplant for high-risk diffuse large B cell lymphoma, mature T cell lymphoma, or multiple myeloma were enrolled in the trial. The intent-to-treat population of the trial consisted of under 45 patients. The full study reports these points: The authors concluded that, as post-transplant consolidation, combined checkpoint inhibition appeared tolerable. Per the authors, a biologic rationale for further study of the post-transplant checkpoint inhibition approach was offered by T cell receptor repertoire, regulatory T cell phenotype and gut microbiota profiles.

Checkpoint therapy began 14 to 28 days after autologous transplant, with ipilimumab given at 1 mg/kg intravenously on day 1 of selected weeks. Nivolumab was given at 3 mg/kg intravenously on day 1 of weeks 1, 4, 7, 10, and every two weeks through week 26. This Phase Ib clinical trial tested ipilimumab plus nivolumab, a combined checkpoint inhibition, as consolidation after autologous stem cell transplantation. Here V drops 0 bases and J drops 6 bases, and the junction holds 9 bases not matched to any gene. CDR1 and CDR2, per the germline V gene, are SQVTM and ANQGSEA. Its CDR3 holds 16 amino acids, cysteine through phenylalanine. Kept here is only the CDR3 DNA, which spans 48 bases and is read in frame from base 1. Library method: the immunoSEQ multiplex PCR assay. TCRdb re-hosts the immuneACCESS table, in-frame sequences only. Its copies lack some clones; in the studies checked, an unresolved V gene accounts for under half of them, and the cause for the rest is not known. The table for this sample lists 43,000 or so clones; over 75% of them were counted only once. In total, the top ten clones hold 0.7% to 0.95% of the sample.

The chain couples TRBV29-1 to TRBJ2-1, and 9 junction bases match TRBD1. The sequenced sample was PBMCs, obtained in a trial of ipilimumab plus nivolumab as post-transplant consolidation. This sequence originates from a male donor with multiple myeloma. The CDR3 is CSVEDPGQGKTNEQFF. Read as DNA, the sequence is TGCAGCGTTGAAGACCCGGGACAGGGTAAGACCAATGAGCAGTTCTTC.